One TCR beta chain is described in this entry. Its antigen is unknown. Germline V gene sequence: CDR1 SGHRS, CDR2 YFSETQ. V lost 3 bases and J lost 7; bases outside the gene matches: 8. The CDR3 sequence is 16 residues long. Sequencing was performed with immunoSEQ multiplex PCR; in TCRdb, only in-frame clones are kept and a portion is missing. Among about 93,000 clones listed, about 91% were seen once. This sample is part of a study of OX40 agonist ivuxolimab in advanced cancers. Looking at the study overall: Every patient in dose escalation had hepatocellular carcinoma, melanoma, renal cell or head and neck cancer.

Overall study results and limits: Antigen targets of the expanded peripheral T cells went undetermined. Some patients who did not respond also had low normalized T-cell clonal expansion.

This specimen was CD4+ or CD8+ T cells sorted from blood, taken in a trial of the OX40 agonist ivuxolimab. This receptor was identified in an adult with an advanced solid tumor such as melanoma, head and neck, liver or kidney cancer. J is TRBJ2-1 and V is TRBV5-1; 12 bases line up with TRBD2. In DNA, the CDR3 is TGCGCCAGCAGCTCGGCACTAGCGGGAGGCCCGAATGAGCAGTTCTTC. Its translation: CASSSALAGGPNEQFF.